These 13 T cell receptor beta chains came from one sample sequenced in a study of blood T cell repertoires in COVID-19. The table came from immunoSEQ multiplex PCR; TCRdb's copy has only in-frame clones and leaves some out. This table holds a few hundred thousand clones, roughly 85% found once. Sequences were obtained from peripheral blood. The source is a woman aged 18 to 35 with acute or convalescent COVID-19.

This clone was found once. CDR3 DNA: TGTGCCAGCAGTTTCCGACAGAATGGCTACACCTTC. This sequence encodes CASSFRQNGYTF. This chain connects TRBV12-3 or TRBV12-4 to TRBJ1-2, with D possibly TRBD1 on 5 matching bases. V was clipped by 3 bases and J by 6 bases, with 8 bases between them. The CDR3 length is 12 residues.

The rearrangement joins TRBV28 to TRBJ2-2; 7 bases are shared with TRBD1. The CDR3 spans 15 residues. V dropped 4 bases and J dropped 3; count of bases not matched to a gene: 5. Germline-derived CDR1 and CDR2 are MDHEN and SYDVKM. CDR3 in DNA: TGTGCCAGCAGTTCGACAGGGAAGGACACCGGGGAGCTGTTTTTT. Translation: CASSSTGKDTGELFF.

The chain recombines TRBV5-1 with TRBJ2-3, with D maybe TRBD2 (5 bases). Germline CDR1 and CDR2: SGHRS and YFSETQ. V was clipped by 1 base and J by 4 bases, with 13 bases between them. This CDR3 contains 15 residues. The DNA of the CDR3 is TGCGCCAGCAGCTTGAATCCTGATAGCGCAGATACGCAGTATTTT. It yields the protein CASSLNPDSADTQYF.

The genes are TRBV27 and TRBJ1-6, with 7 bases identical to TRBD1. Per germline, CDR1 MNHEY and CDR2 SMNVEV (reference sequence). V was clipped by 0 bases and J by 7 bases; unmatched bases: 6. The CDR3 loop spans 16 amino acids. CDR3 sequence: CASSLSIAGGNSPLHF. Written as DNA, the CDR3 is TGTGCCAGCAGTTTATCGATAGCAGGGGGGAATTCACCCCTCCACTTT.

A remark on this clone: At the DNA level, this CDR3 is encoded by other sequences in the same sample as well. The CDR3 is CASGFGVYEQYF. The DNA for the CDR3 is TGTGCTAGTGGTTTCGGAGTCTACGAGCAGTACTTC. The rearrangement joins TRBV12-5 to TRBJ2-7; D gene uncertain. This CDR3 has 12 amino acids. Germline V gives CDR1 LGHNT, CDR2 FRNRAP. Trimming took 3 bases from V and 3 from J, leaving 6 bases between them.

The table lists this clone with a count of one. V and J are TRBV6-6 and TRBJ2-7; D remains unclear. The CDR3 totals 11 residues. Germline V gene lookup returns CDR1 MNHNY and CDR2 SVGAGI (reference sequence). Trimming took 7 bases from V and 3 from J, leaving 7 bases between them. The DNA of the CDR3 is TGTGCCAGCACCCCCCGCTACGAGCAGTACTTC. This encodes CASTPRYEQYF.

The V call is TRBV7-2, the J call TRBJ2-5; TRBD2 matches at 7 bases. The CDR3 spans 15 residues. The V gene end was trimmed by 0 bases and the J gene end by 1 base; junction bases not matched to a gene: 2. The germline V gene has CDR1 SGHTA and CDR2 FQGNSA. The CDR3 sequence: CASSLAGGFQETQYF. The CDR3 bases are TGTGCCAGCAGCTTAGCCGGGGGGTTCCAAGAGACCCAGTACTTC.

The V call is TRBV5-1, the J call TRBJ2-5; 7 bases line up with TRBD1. CDR1 is SGHRS, CDR2 YFSETQ, per germline. The trim removed 3 bases at V and 3 bases at J, leaving 11 bases unmatched. CDR3 length equals 16 residues. CDR3: CASSSFFRDSKETQYF. CDR3 DNA: TGCGCCAGCAGCTCTTTTTTCCGGGACAGCAAAGAGACCCAGTACTTC.

The chain carries TRBV4-1 and TRBJ2-2; 10 bases map to TRBD2. The CDR3 has 20 amino acids. The germline gives CDR1 MGHRA, CDR2 YSYEKL. V shed 0 bases and J 6 bases; nucleotides not matched to a gene: 16. CDR3 sequence reads: CASSQDPRNSGRMKAGELFF. Written as DNA, the CDR3 is TGCGCCAGCAGCCAAGATCCGAGGAATAGCGGGAGGATGAAGGCCGGGGAGCTGTTTTTT.

The rearrangement links TRBV5-1 to TRBJ2-3; 16 bases map to TRBD2. Germline V CDR1 and CDR2: SGHRS, YFSETQ. With 4 bases clipped from V and 3 bases from J, the junction kept 14 bases outside the gene matches. The CDR3 contains 20 residues. As DNA, the CDR3 is TGCGCCAGCAGCATGCGCCAGTCGGGACTAGCGGGAGGGGGGACAGATACGCAGTATTTT. It encodes CASSMRQSGLAGGGTDTQYF.

The chain has TRBV28 and TRBJ1-1, with D unclear. V was trimmed by 4 bases and J by 1 base, leaving 19 bases between them. Germline CDR1 MDHEN, CDR2 SYDVKM. This CDR3 has 17 residues. CDR3 region: CASSSPAGLGKNTEAFF. DNA for the CDR3: TGTGCCAGCAGTTCTCCGGCCGGGCTCGGGAAGAACACTGAAGCTTTCTTT.

This chain links TRBV18 with TRBJ2-7; 7 bases are shared with TRBD1. The CDR3 totals 14 residues. Germline assignment: CDR1 KGHSH and CDR2 LQKENI. The ends lost 0 bases at V and 6 bases at J; junction bases unmatched: 5. CDR3 sequence (DNA): TGTGCCAGCTCACCACCGGGACAGCTGGGCGAGCAGTACTTC. It specifies CASSPPGQLGEQYF.

The chain combines TRBV20-1 with TRBJ2-3, with 10 bases aligning to TRBD1. This CDR3 comprises 15 residues. The trim removed 5 bases at V and 5 bases at J, leaving 10 bases unmatched. CDR1 and CDR2 (germline): DFQATT, SNEGSKA (reference sequence). CDR3 sequence (DNA): TGCAGTGCTCGTGAGAGGGACAGGGGACTAGATACGCAGTATTTT. Translating it yields CSARERDRGLDTQYF.